Below, 12 T cell receptor beta chains from the same sample are listed, as sequenced in a study of cytomegalovirus exposure and HLA in healthy donors. Both 60 Vbeta primers and 13 Jbeta primers went into the PCR. The table came from immunoSEQ multiplex PCR; TCRdb's copy has only in-frame clones and leaves some out. The repertoire table contains about 82,000 clones. The sequenced sample was PBMCs. The receptors derive from a woman aged 30 to 39 in good health and CMV-seronegative.

In nucleotides, the CDR3 is TGTGCCTGGAGGGGACAGAAGGGTGGCTACACCTTC. As protein: CAWRGQKGGYTF. This chain joins TRBV30 and TRBJ1-2; 7 positions match TRBD1. The CDR3 runs to 12 residues. V trimming: 3 bases; J trimming: 7 bases; junction bases outside the gene matches: 5. CDR1 is GTSNPN, CDR2 SVGIG, per germline (reference sequence).

This CDR3 is CASSDGQFIQPQHF. In DNA, the CDR3 is TGTGCCAGCAGCGACGGACAGTTCATCCAGCCCCAGCATTTT. The chain couples TRBV5-8 to TRBJ1-5; D might be TRBD1 (6 bases). With 4 bases removed from V and 7 bases from J, the gap between germline ends came to 15 bases. The CDR3 is 14 residues long. CDR1 and CDR2 (germline): SGHTS, YDEGEE.

V usage is TRBV19 and J usage is TRBJ1-1, with D hard to call. The V end lost 3 bases, the J end lost 1 base, and 9 bases lay between the germline ends. Germline V gene data show CDR1 as LNHDA and CDR2 as SQIVND (reference sequence). This CDR3 has 14 amino acids. Written as DNA, the CDR3 is TGTGCCAGTAGTATTTGGGCAGAGAACACTGAAGCTTTCTTT. It codes for CASSIWAENTEAFF.

The V call is TRBV19, the J call TRBJ1-5; D perhaps matches TRBD1 (5 bases). The CDR3 runs 14 residues. V was cut by 5 bases and J by 0 bases, with 8 bases left in between. Germline CDR1 reads LNHDA; CDR2 reads SQIVND (reference sequence). In nucleotides, the CDR3 is TGTGCCAGTAGTTGGGGGGTTAGCAATCAGCCCCAGCATTTT. Residues: CASSWGVSNQPQHF.

The chain couples TRBV7-9 to TRBJ1-2, with no clear D. This CDR3 contains 15 residues. From germline, CDR1 is SEHNR and CDR2 FQNEAQ (reference sequence). Trimming removed 4 bases from V and 4 bases from J, with 16 bases in between. Here the CDR3 reads CASSSNDGILYGYTF. CDR3 DNA: TGTGCCAGCAGCTCCAATGACGGGATCCTCTATGGCTACACCTTC.

V and J are TRBV7-2 and TRBJ2-1; 7 bases map to TRBD2. The V and J ends lost 0 bases and 0 bases, in that order; junction bases with no gene match: 2. The length of the CDR3 is 16 residues. CDR1 SGHTA and CDR2 FQGNSA come from the germline V gene. The CDR3 coding sequence is TGTGCCAGCAGCTTAGCGGGGGGGGGCTCCTACAATGAGCAGTTCTTC. Translating gives CASSLAGGGSYNEQFF.

This chain connects TRBV7-8 to TRBJ2-7; TRBD1 matches at 9 bases. The CDR3 sequence is 14 residues long. V trimming: 2 bases; J trimming: 9 bases; junction bases outside the gene matches: 8. CDR1 is SGHVS and CDR2 is FQNEAQ in the germline V gene. The CDR3 DNA reads as TGTGCCAGCAGCTTACTCGGACAGGGGTATGGGCAGTACTTC. Protein sequence: CASSLLGQGYGQYF.

This sequence joins TRBV6-5 and TRBJ1-1; TRBD1 is a possible D gene (5 bases). This CDR3 has 14 amino acids. Trimming removed 5 bases from V and 4 bases from J, with 14 bases in between. From germline, CDR1 is MNHEY and CDR2 SVGAGI. CDR3 protein: CASSKVRGSTEAFF. The CDR3 nucleotides read TGTGCCAGCAGTAAGGTCCGGGGGAGCACTGAAGCTTTCTTT.

This rearrangement joins TRBV6-1 to TRBJ1-4, with D possibly matching TRBD1 (5 bases). Germline CDR1 MNHNS, CDR2 SASEGT. The germline V and J ends were trimmed by 9 bases and 5 bases, with 16 bases remaining between them. The CDR3 length is 14 residues. The CDR3 nucleotides read TGTGCCAGTCGACGACGACAGATAAATGAAAAACTGTTTTTT. This translates into CASRRRQINEKLFF.

This chain links TRBV18 with TRBJ2-7; 8 bases align to TRBD1. With V trimmed by 3 bases and J by 2 bases, 3 bases remained unmatched. The CDR3 spans 14 residues. Germline V gene data show CDR1 as KGHSH and CDR2 as LQKENI. CDR3 coding DNA: TGTGCCAGCTCACCCCGACAGGGGACCTACGAGCAGTACTTC. This encodes CASSPRQGTYEQYF.

The chain combines TRBV6-7 with TRBJ2-3; TRBD2 aligns across 16 bases. TRBV6-7 is flagged as an ORF with uncertain function. J lost 0 bases, V lost 2 bases, and 2 bases had no gene match. The CDR3 is 18 amino acids. The CDR3 sequence is CASSYGTSGGDSTDTQYF. The CDR3 DNA follows: TGTGCCAGCAGTTACGGGACTAGCGGGGGGGATAGCACAGATACGCAGTATTTT.

Comment on this clone: Distinct nucleotide sequences in the sample also encode this CDR3. The chain recombines TRBV11-2 with TRBJ1-5; D call uncertain. The CDR3 is made up of 13 amino acids. Looked up from germline, CDR1 is SGHAT and CDR2 is FQNNGV. V gave up 0 bases and J gave up 3 bases, with 3 bases separating them. The CDR3 sequence: CASSLDYNQPQHF. As DNA, the CDR3 is TGTGCCAGCAGCTTAGATTACAATCAGCCCCAGCATTTT.